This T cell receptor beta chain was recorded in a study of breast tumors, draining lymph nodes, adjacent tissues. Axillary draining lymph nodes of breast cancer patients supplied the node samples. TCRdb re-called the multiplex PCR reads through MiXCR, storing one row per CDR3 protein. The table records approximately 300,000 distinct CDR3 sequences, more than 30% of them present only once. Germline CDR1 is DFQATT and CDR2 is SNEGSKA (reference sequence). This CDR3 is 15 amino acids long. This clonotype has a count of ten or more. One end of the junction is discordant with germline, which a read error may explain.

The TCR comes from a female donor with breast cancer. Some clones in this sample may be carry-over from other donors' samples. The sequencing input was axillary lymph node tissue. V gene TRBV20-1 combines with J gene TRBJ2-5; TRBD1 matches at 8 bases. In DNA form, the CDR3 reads TGCAGTGCTAGAGATCTCGGCAGGGGGCAAGGGACCCAGTACTTC. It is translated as CSARDLGRGQGTQYF.